The 3 T cell receptor beta chains presented below share a single source sample, sequenced in a study of blood T cell repertoires in COVID-19. Data came from immunoSEQ multiplex PCR; TCRdb stores just in-frame clones and leaves some out. The sample consists of about 190,000 clones, roughly three quarters of them appearing once. Source material: peripheral blood. These receptors were taken from a man in his sixties with active or convalescent COVID-19.

V is TRBV6-6 and J is TRBJ2-7; 10 bases align to TRBD1. Per germline, CDR1 MNHNY and CDR2 SVGAGI (reference sequence). This CDR3 spans 11 amino acids. V shed 11 bases, J shed 6 bases, and the junction held 4 bases outside the gene matches. CDR3 region: CAATGGSEQYF. CDR3 DNA sequence: TGTGCCGCGACAGGGGGCAGCGAGCAGTACTTC.

The V gene is TRBV7-9, the J gene TRBJ2-1; TRBD2 aligns across 10 bases. The J segment lost 5 bases and the V segment lost 5 bases, leaving 6 bases of the junction unmatched. In germline, CDR1 is SEHNR, CDR2 FQNEAQ (reference sequence). The CDR3 covers 15 residues. DNA of the CDR3: TGTGCCAGCAGCGAGCCGGGACTAGCGCACAATGAGCAGTTCTTC. It yields the protein CASSEPGLAHNEQFF.

The genes are TRBV28 and TRBJ1-5, with a weak D call TRBD1 (6 bases). Germline CDR1 is MDHEN and CDR2 is SYDVKM. The ends were cut back, 2 bases at V and 5 bases at J, with 13 bases in the middle. The length of the CDR3 is 15 residues. This CDR3 is CASSLGSGVDQPQHF. In nucleotides, the CDR3 is TGTGCCAGCAGTTTAGGTTCAGGGGTAGATCAGCCCCAGCATTTT.